These 14 T cell receptor beta chains originate from one sample sequenced in a study of T cell responses to AZD1222 COVID-19 vaccine. Produced via immunoSEQ multiplex PCR; TCRdb's table is partial and in-frame only. The sample holds under 100,000 clones, 70% to 90% seen once. The starting material was peripheral blood, obtained on day 0 of AZD1222 vaccination. Receptors were obtained from an adult in good health.

This chain connects TRBV5-1 to TRBJ1-2, with D possibly being TRBD1 (5 bases). Germline CDR1 reads SGHRS; CDR2 reads YFSETQ. CDR3 length: 15 residues. V lost 2 bases, J lost 4 bases, and 15 bases lay in between. CDR3 residues: CASSLTGPESYGYTF. CDR3 nucleotides: TGCGCCAGCAGCTTAACGGGGCCAGAATCCTATGGCTACACCTTC.

The V gene is TRBV19, the J gene TRBJ2-5; D tentatively reads TRBD1 or TRBD2 (5 bases each). CDR3 length: 14 amino acids. The germline CDR1 and CDR2 sequences are LNHDA and SQIVND (reference sequence). Trimming cost V 3 bases and J 3 bases, with 11 bases left between them. The CDR3: CASSIGTWEETQYF. DNA for the CDR3: TGTGCCAGTAGTATCGGGACCTGGGAAGAGACCCAGTACTTC.

The rearrangement uses TRBV29-1 and TRBJ2-3; TRBD1 might be the D (6 bases). Germline V gene data show CDR1 as SQVTM and CDR2 as ANQGSEA. V was shortened by 4 bases and J by 4 bases, with 24 bases between the two germline ends. This CDR3 has 17 residues. In DNA form, the CDR3 reads TGCAGCGTTGCAGGGTATACGATTTCAGGGGTAGCAGATACGCAGTATTTT. Translating it yields CSVAGYTISGVADTQYF.

This chain links TRBV24-1 with TRBJ1-5, with a possible D match to TRBD1 (6 bases). Germline V gives CDR1 KGHDR, CDR2 SFDVKD. The CDR3 extends over 14 amino acids. Trimming shortened V by 2 bases and J by 7 bases, and 11 bases separated the two germline ends. The CDR3 sequence is CATSDSGVFQPQHF. The CDR3 region has the DNA TGTGCCACCAGTGATTCAGGGGTTTTCCAGCCCCAGCATTTT.

The rearrangement links TRBV28 to TRBJ1-4; 8 positions agree with TRBD1. Germline V gene sequence: CDR1 MDHEN, CDR2 SYDVKM. J gave up 0 bases and V 5 bases, and 8 bases lay outside the gene matches. The CDR3 extends over 17 amino acids. CDR3 region: CASSSHRGFTTNEKLFF. DNA of the CDR3: TGTGCCAGCAGTAGTCACAGGGGGTTCACAACTAATGAAAAACTGTTTTTT.

The chain has TRBV2 and TRBJ2-3; TRBD1 might be the D (7 bases). The CDR3 totals 14 residues. Looked up from germline, CDR1 is SNHLY and CDR2 is FYNNEI. V lost 6 bases to trimming and J lost 4 bases, with 14 bases between them. The CDR3 bases are TGTGCCAGCAGGAGACAGGGAGGTTCAGATACGCAGTATTTT. This encodes CASRRQGGSDTQYF.

The rearrangement links TRBV19 to TRBJ2-1, with D unresolved. This CDR3 region has 14 residues. The germline V gene has CDR1 LNHDA and CDR2 SQIVND (reference sequence). Trimming took off 3 bases at V and 4 bases at J, with 10 bases between the two ends. The CDR3, as DNA: TGTGCCAGTAGTATCCGGGCCGCATACAATGAGCAGTTCTTC. Its protein is CASSIRAAYNEQFF.

This chain uses TRBV29-1 with TRBJ2-1, with D tentatively TRBD2 (5 bases). The CDR3 has 17 amino acids. V lost 3 bases and J lost 4, with 22 bases in between. Germline values: CDR1 SQVTM, CDR2 ANQGSEA. In DNA form, the CDR3 reads TGCAGCGTTGATGGGCAAGATTGGAGGTCCCAATACAATGAGCAGTTCTTC. This translates into CSVDGQDWRSQYNEQFF.

The rearrangement joins TRBV2 to TRBJ2-2; TRBD2 might be the D (5 bases). Germline V gene data show CDR1 as SNHLY and CDR2 as FYNNEI. Trimming removed 3 bases at V and 4 bases at J, with 12 bases between. The CDR3 covers 15 residues. The CDR3 protein is CASSESGSGTGELFF. The CDR3 DNA reads as TGTGCCAGCAGTGAGTCGGGGAGTGGCACCGGGGAGCTGTTTTTT.

The V call is TRBV3-1 (or the pseudogene TRBV3-2), the J call TRBJ1-6; 9 bases are a match to TRBD1. Germline V gene sequence: CDR1 LGHDT, CDR2 YNNKEL (reference sequence). The ends lost 4 bases at V and 11 bases at J; junction bases unmatched: 6. The CDR3 loop spans 14 amino acids. In DNA, the CDR3 is TGTGCCAGCAGCCTTGGACAGGGGAGTACACCCCTCCACTTT. Protein: CASSLGQGSTPLHF.

The chain combines TRBV30 with TRBJ1-6, with TRBD1 as a possible D gene (5 bases). The CDR3 is 17 residues long. The germline CDR1 and CDR2 sequences are GTSNPN and SVGIG (reference sequence). V gave up 3 bases and J gave up 7 bases, with 22 bases separating them. The chain's CDR3 is CAWRVGVNSGLNSPLHF. CDR3 nucleotides: TGTGCCTGGAGGGTAGGGGTAAATTCAGGGCTCAATTCACCCCTCCACTTT.

This clone came up a few times. This rearrangement joins TRBV2 to TRBJ2-1; weak D call: TRBD1 (5 bases). Trimming stripped 5 bases from V and 0 bases from J, with 8 bases between. Per the germline V gene, CDR1 is SNHLY and CDR2 is FYNNEI. The CDR3 consists of 14 residues. CDR3 residues: CASSIDSSYNEQFF. For the CDR3, the DNA is TGTGCCAGCAGTATTGACAGCTCCTACAATGAGCAGTTCTTC.

The chain employs TRBV30 and TRBJ1-2, with TRBD1 matching over 9 bases. Per germline, CDR1 GTSNPN and CDR2 SVGIG (reference sequence). The CDR3 loop spans 15 amino acids. Trimming at V came to 4 bases and at J to 9 bases, leaving 15 bases not matched to a gene. CDR3 residues: CAWKRAGTGTLSYTF. DNA of the CDR3: TGTGCCTGGAAGCGAGCCGGGACAGGGACTTTAAGCTACACCTTC.

The gene calls are TRBV10-3 and TRBJ1-2; D is unclear. The germline V gene has CDR1 ENHRY and CDR2 SYGVKD. This CDR3 has 8 residues. V was shortened by 9 bases and J by 8 bases, with 4 bases between the two germline ends. The CDR3 loop is CAMVGYTF. CDR3 in DNA: TGTGCCATGGTCGGCTACACCTTC.